This record covers a single T cell receptor (beta chain). Profiled with immunoSEQ multiplex PCR; TCRdb holds only in-frame clones, not every one. The table lists 8,500 to 11,000 clones, roughly 31% of them singletons, with less than 6% in the top ten. The data derive from a study of graft-versus-host responses after intestinal transplantation. Study-level background: Each recipient received anti-thymocyte globulin induction, then tacrolimus and steroids for three to four years.

From germline, CDR1 is MNHGY and CDR2 SAAAGT. Germline trimming cut 6 bases from V and 3 bases from J; bases unmatched to any gene: 13. The CDR3 is made up of 17 amino acids. Whole-study results and caveats: GvH clones appeared in recipient marrow, some first in ileum or blood.

Plates contained around 200,000 CFSE-labeled responder cells and around 200,000 irradiated, violet-dye-labeled stimulator cells. Sequences were derived from alloreactive CD4+ T cells from a mixed lymphocyte reaction culture, sampled before transplantation. Subset noted: CFSE-low proliferating T cells sorted from approximately six-day pre-transplant mixed lymphocyte reaction (GvH or HvG direction). This TCR derives from a human patient who was an organ donor for intestinal transplantation. The chain recombines TRBV6-8 with TRBJ1-2; 10 nucleotides line up with TRBD1. The CDR3 bases are TGTGCCAGCAGCTTCTCCGGGACAGGGGTAGATTACTATGGCTACACCTTC. Protein sequence: CASSFSGTGVDYYGYTF.